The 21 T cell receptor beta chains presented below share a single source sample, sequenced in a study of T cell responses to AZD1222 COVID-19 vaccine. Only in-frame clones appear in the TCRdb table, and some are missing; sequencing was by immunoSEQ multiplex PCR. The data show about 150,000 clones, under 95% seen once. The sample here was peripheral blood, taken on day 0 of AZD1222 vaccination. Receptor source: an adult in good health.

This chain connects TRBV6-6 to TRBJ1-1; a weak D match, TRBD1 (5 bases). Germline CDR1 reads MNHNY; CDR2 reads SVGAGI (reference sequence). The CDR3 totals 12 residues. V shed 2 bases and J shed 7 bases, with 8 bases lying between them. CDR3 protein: CASSYGGNEAFF. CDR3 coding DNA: TGTGCCAGCAGTTACGGGGGGAATGAAGCTTTCTTT.

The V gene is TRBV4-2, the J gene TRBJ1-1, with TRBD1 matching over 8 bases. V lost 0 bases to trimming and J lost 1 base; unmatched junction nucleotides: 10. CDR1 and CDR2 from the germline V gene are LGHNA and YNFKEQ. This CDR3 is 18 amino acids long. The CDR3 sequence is CASSQDQDRAVRNTEAFF. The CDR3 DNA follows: TGTGCCAGCAGCCAAGATCAGGACAGGGCGGTTAGGAACACTGAAGCTTTCTTT.

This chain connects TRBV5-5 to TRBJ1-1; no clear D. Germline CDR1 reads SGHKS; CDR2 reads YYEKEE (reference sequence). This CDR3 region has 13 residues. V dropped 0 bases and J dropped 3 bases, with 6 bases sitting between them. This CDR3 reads CASSLVSDTEAFF. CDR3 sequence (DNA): TGTGCCAGCAGCTTGGTGAGTGACACTGAAGCTTTCTTT.

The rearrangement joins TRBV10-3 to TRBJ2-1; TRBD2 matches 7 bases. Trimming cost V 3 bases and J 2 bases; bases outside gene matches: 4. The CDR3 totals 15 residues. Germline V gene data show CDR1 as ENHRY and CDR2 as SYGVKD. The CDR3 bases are TGTGCCATCAGTGATCAGCGGGGAGCCTACAATGAGCAGTTCTTC. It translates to CAISDQRGAYNEQFF.

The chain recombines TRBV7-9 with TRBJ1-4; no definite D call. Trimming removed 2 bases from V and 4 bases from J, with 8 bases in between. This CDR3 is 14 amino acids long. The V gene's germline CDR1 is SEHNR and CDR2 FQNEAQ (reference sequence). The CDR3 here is CASSLSANNEKLFF. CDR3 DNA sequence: TGTGCCAGCAGCTTAAGCGCCAATAATGAAAAACTGTTTTTT.

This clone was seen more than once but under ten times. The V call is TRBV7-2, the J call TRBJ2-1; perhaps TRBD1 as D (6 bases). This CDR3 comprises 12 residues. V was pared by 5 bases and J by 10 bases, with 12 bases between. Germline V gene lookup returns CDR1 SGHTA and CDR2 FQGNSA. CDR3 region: CASSVGGREQFF. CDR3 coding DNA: TGTGCCAGCAGCGTAGGGGGTAGGGAGCAGTTCTTC.

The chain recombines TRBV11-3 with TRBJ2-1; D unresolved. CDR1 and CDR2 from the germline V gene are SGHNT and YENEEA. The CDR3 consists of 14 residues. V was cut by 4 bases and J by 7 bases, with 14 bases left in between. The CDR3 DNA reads TGTGCCAGCAGCTCCACACTCCGGCGGAATGAGCAGTTCTTC. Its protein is CASSSTLRRNEQFF.

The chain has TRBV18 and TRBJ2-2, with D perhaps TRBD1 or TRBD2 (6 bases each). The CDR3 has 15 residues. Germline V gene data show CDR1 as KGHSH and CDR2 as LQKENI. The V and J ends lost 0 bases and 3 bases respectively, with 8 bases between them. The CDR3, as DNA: TGTGCCAGCTCACCACCCGGGGGCTACACCGGGGAGCTGTTTTTT. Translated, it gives CASSPPGGYTGELFF.

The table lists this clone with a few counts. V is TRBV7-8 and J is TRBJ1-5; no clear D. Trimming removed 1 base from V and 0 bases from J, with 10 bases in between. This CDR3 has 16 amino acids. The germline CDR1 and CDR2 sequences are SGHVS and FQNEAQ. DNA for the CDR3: TGTGCCAGCAGCTTAGGAACGGTAAATAGCAATCAGCCCCAGCATTTT. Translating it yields CASSLGTVNSNQPQHF.

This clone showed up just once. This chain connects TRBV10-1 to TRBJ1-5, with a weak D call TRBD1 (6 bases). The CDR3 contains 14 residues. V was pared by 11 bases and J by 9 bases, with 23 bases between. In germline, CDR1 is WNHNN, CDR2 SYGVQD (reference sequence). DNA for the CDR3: TGCGCCTGCATTGTTCGGGGGGCTACGTGGCCCCAGCATTTT. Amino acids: CACIVRGATWPQHF.

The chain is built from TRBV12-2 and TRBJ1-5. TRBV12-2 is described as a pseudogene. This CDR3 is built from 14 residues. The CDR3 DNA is TGTGCAAGTCGCTTAGCTTTCGTGCGTCAGCCCCAGCATTTT. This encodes CASRLAFVRQPQHF.

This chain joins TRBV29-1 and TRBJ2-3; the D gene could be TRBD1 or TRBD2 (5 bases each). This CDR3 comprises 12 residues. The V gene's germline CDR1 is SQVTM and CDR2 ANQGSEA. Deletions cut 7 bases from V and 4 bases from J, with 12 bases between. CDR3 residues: CSAKGSADTQYF. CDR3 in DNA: TGCAGCGCAAAGGGGAGTGCAGATACGCAGTATTTT.

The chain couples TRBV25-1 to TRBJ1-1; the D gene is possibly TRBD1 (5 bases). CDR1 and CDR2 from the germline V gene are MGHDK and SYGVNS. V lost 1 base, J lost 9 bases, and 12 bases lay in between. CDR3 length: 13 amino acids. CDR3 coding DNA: TGTGCCAGCAGTGAATCGGCGCCAGGGAAAGCTTTCTTT. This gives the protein CASSESAPGKAFF.

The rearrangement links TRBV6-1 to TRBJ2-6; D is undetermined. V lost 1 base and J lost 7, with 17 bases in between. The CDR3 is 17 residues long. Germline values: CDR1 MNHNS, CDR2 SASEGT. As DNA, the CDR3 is TGTGCCAGCAGTGAAGAGGTGGCAGGCCCTAGAGCCAACGTCCTGACTTTC. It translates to CASSEEVAGPRANVLTF.

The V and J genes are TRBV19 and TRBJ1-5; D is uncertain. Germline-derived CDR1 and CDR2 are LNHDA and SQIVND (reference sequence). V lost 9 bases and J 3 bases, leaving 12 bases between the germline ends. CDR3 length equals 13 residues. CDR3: CASRSRVNQPQHF. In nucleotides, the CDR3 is TGTGCCAGCCGCTCTAGGGTCAATCAGCCCCAGCATTTT.

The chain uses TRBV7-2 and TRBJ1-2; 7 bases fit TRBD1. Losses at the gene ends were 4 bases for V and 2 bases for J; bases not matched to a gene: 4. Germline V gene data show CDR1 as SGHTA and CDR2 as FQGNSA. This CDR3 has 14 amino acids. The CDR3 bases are TGTGCCAGCAGCTCGCCGACAGGGAACTATGGCTACACCTTC. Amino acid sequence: CASSSPTGNYGYTF.

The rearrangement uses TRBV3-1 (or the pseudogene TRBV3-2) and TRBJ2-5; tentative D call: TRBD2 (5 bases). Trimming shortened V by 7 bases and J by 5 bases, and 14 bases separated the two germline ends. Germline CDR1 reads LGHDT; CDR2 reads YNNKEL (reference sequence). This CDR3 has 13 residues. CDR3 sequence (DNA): TGTGCCAGCACCCACGAGGGTAGGGAGACCCAGTACTTC. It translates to CASTHEGRETQYF.

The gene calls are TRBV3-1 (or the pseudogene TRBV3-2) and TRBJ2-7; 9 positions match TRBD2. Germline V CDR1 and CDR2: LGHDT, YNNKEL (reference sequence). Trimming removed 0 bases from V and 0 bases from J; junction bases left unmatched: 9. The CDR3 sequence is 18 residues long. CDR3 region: CASSQDIRRAGGSYEQYF. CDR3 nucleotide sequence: TGTGCCAGCAGCCAAGATATACGGCGAGCGGGGGGCTCCTACGAGCAGTACTTC.

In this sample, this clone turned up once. DNA of the CDR3: TGTGCCAGCAGCTTAGGAGCGATCTCCTACGAGCAGTACTTC. Protein: CASSLGAISYEQYF. This chain connects TRBV7-2 to TRBJ2-7; D is ambiguous. V was cut by 1 base and J by 0 bases, with 7 bases left in between. Germline loops: CDR1 SGHTA, CDR2 FQGNSA. The CDR3 has 14 amino acids.

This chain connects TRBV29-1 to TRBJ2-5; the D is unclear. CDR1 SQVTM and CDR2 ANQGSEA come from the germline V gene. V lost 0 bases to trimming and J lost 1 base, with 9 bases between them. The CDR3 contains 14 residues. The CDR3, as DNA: TGCAGCGTTGAAGATGGATGGTTCCAAGAGACCCAGTACTTC. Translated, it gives CSVEDGWFQETQYF. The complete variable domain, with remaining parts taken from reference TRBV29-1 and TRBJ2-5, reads SAVISQKPSRDICQRGTSLTIQCQVDSQVTMMFWYRQQPGQSLTLIATANQGSEATYESGFVIDKFPISRPNLTFSTLTVSNMSPEDSSIYLCSVEDGWFQETQYFGPGTRLLVL.

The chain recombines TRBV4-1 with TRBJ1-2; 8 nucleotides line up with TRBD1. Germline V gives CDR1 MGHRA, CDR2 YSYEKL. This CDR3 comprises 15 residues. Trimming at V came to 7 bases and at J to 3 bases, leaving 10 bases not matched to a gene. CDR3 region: CASTEGPGGDYGYTF. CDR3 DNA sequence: TGCGCCAGCACCGAAGGCCCAGGGGGCGACTATGGCTACACCTTC.